What follows describes a single TCR beta chain. The antigen is unknown. These data originate in a study of human T cells and chemical hapten exposure. Regarding the study as a whole: Once DPC sensitization occurred, TCRs above 1 in 1000 frequency showed no change. Expanded TCRs were compared with controls, and the expanded TCRs formed significantly more large CDR3 similarity clusters.

The V end lost 3 bases, the J end lost 2 bases, and 14 bases lay between the germline ends. This CDR3 is 14 amino acids long. Germline CDR1 and CDR2: DFQATT and SNEGSKA (reference sequence). Time point reported: patch test 1, 2 weeks after DPC sensitization. The treatment was: therapeutic diphenylcyclopropenone sensitization with weekly scalp DPC. TCRdb used MiXCR to reprocess the RACE reads, holding one entry per CDR3 protein. The sample includes about 71,000 distinct CDR3 sequences, 7.5% to 10% of them seen just once. The clonotype comes from a woman aged 40 to 50 with alopecia areata. Some clones in this sample may be carry-over from other donors' samples. The chain is built from TRBV20-1 and TRBJ2-7; tentatively, D is TRBD1 or TRBD2 (5 bases each). Here the sequenced sample was whole blood, taken in connection with sensitization to the hapten diphenylcyclopropenone (DPC). Written as DNA, the CDR3 is TGCAGTGCTAGTAAAGGGACGGCGACCTACGAGCAGTACTTC. Its translation: CSASKGTATYEQYF.